These 9 T cell receptor beta chains originate from one sample sequenced in a study of T cell changes during pregnancy in multiple sclerosis. Here immunoSEQ multiplex PCR was the method, and the copy in TCRdb shows in-frame clones only, minus some. In the table there are some 90,000 clones, 75% to 95% of which are singletons. The source was peripheral blood, collected after pregnancy. These receptors were taken from a female donor in good health, enrolled as a control in a pregnancy study.

The chain recombines TRBV27 with TRBJ2-2, with D perhaps TRBD2 (5 bases). CDR1 is MNHEY, CDR2 SMNVEV, per germline (reference sequence). Trimming shortened V by 6 bases and J by 1 base, and 15 bases separated the two germline ends. The CDR3 has 16 residues. The CDR3 loop is CASSRTSRRNTGELFF. In DNA form, the CDR3 reads TGTGCCAGCAGCCGTACTAGTAGACGGAACACCGGGGAGCTGTTTTTT.

The V gene is TRBV6-6, the J gene TRBJ2-7; D may be TRBD1 (6 bases). Per the germline V gene, CDR1 is MNHNY and CDR2 is SVGAGI (reference sequence). V lost 5 bases and J 0 bases, leaving 8 bases between the germline ends. CDR3 size: 13 residues. The CDR3 loop reads CASSKDSSYEQYF. CDR3 DNA: TGTGCCAGCAGTAAGGACAGCTCCTACGAGCAGTACTTC.

The chain joins TRBV14 to TRBJ1-1; D might be TRBD1 (6 bases). Trimming removed 0 bases from V and 0 bases from J, with 14 bases in between. CDR3 length: 17 residues. The V gene's germline CDR1 is SGHDN and CDR2 FVKESK. CDR3 in DNA: TGTGCCAGCAGCCAAGATCGGGGGGCGCGGATGAACACTGAAGCTTTCTTT. Translating it yields CASSQDRGARMNTEAFF.

The chain joins TRBV14 to TRBJ2-5; 7 nucleotides align to TRBD1. The CDR3 has 15 amino acids. J lost 1 base, V lost 4 bases, and 6 bases had no gene match. Germline V lookup: CDR1 SGHDN, CDR2 FVKESK. CDR3 loop: CASSPGTVSQETQYF. CDR3 DNA: TGTGCCAGCAGCCCCGGGACAGTAAGCCAAGAGACCCAGTACTTC. The full variable domain, in which reference TRBV14 and TRBJ2-5 provide the parts outside the CDR3, is EAGVTQFPSHSVIEKGQTVTLRCDPISGHDNLYWYRRVMGKEIKFLLHFVKESKQDESGMPNNRFLAERTGGTYSTLKVQPAELEDSGVYFCASSPGTVSQETQYFGPGTRLLVL.

J is TRBJ2-3 and V is TRBV21-1; the table assigns TRBD1, which was not confirmed against the DNA. TRBV21-1 is shown as a pseudogene. The CDR3 runs to 17 residues. The CDR3 coding sequence is TGTGCCAGCAGCTTAAAGGGGGCCCGAGATAACACAGATACGCAGTATTTT. Its protein is CASSLKGARDNTDTQYF.

This chain connects TRBV9 to TRBJ2-3; 7 bases line up with TRBD2. The CDR3 has 16 amino acids. Germline V lookup: CDR1 SGDLS, CDR2 YYNGEE. Trimming took 0 bases from V and 0 from J; bases not matched to a gene: 4. The CDR3: CASSVEGGGSTDTQYF. The CDR3 nucleotides read TGTGCCAGCAGCGTAGAGGGCGGGGGAAGCACAGATACGCAGTATTTT.

The chain has TRBV30 and TRBJ1-5, with 7 bases identical to TRBD1. The germline gives CDR1 GTSNPN, CDR2 SVGIG (reference sequence). CDR3 length: 14 residues. Trimming took 6 bases from V and 6 from J; bases not matched to a gene: 11. CDR3 nucleotide sequence: TGTGCCTGTTCATCGACAGGGAAGGCTCAGCCCCAGCATTTT. Protein: CACSSTGKAQPQHF.

The chain is built from TRBV9 and TRBJ2-3; 9 bases are shared with TRBD1. Germline loops: CDR1 SGDLS, CDR2 YYNGEE. The CDR3 sequence is 18 residues long. J lost 2 bases, V lost 2 bases, and 12 bases had no gene match. The DNA for the CDR3 is TGTGCCAGCAGCGTTGGGACAGGGCCCCCACCCTTCACAGATACGCAGTATTTT. Encoded protein: CASSVGTGPPPFTDTQYF.

CDR3 DNA: TGTGCCAGCAGCCACCTTCGAGACCAAGAGACCCAGTACTTC. It yields the protein CASSHLRDQETQYF. The gene calls are TRBV7-9 and TRBJ2-5; D gene uncertain. The CDR3 length is 14 residues. Per the germline V gene, CDR1 is SEHNR and CDR2 is FQNEAQ (reference sequence). The V end was cut by 5 bases, the J end by 0 bases, with 10 bases between.